This T cell receptor (beta chain) is from a study of identical twins. Broader study findings: Cord blood beta clonotypes that were abundant carried fewer insertions, and memory repertoires showed no such trend.

Remarks on this clonotype: Its antigen is still unknown.

Germline V lookup: CDR1 MDHEN, CDR2 SYDVKM. V lost 5 bases, J lost 5 bases, and 8 bases stayed unmatched. The CDR3 is made up of 17 amino acids. MiXCR, run by TCRdb on the 5' RACE reads, gives a single entry per CDR3 protein. The repertoire holds 1.5 million or so distinct CDR3 sequences, with around 29% as singletons. The specimen was cord blood. The V gene is TRBV28, the J gene TRBJ2-3, with TRBD2 matching 15 bases. This receptor was taken from a newborn girl in good health. The CDR3 DNA is TGTGCCAGCAGTCCCGACTGGACTAGCGGGAGGGAAGATACGCAGTATTTT. Protein product: CASSPDWTSGREDTQYF.